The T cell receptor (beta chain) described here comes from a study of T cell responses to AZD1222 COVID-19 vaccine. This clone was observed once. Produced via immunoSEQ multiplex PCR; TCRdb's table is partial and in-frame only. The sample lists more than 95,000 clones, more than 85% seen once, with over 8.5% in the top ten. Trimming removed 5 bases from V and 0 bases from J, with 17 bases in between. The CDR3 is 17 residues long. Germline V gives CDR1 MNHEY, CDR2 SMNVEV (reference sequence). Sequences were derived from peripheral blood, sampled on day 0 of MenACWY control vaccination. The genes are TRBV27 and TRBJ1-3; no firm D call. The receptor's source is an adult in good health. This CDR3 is CASSPYLTMSSGNTIYF. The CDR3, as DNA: TGTGCCAGCAGTCCCTACCTCACCATGAGCTCTGGAAACACCATATATTTT.